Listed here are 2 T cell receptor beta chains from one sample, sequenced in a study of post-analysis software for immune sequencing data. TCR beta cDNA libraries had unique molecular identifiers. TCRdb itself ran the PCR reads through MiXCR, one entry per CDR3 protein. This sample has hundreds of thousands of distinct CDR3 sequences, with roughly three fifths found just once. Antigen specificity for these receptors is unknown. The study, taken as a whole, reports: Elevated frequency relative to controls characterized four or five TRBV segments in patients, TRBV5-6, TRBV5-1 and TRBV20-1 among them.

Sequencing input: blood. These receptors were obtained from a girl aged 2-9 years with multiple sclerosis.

CDR3 loop: CASSLVRGTLPGANVLTF. For the CDR3, the DNA is TGTGCCAGCAGCTTGGTGAGGGGTACCTTACCTGGGGCCAACGTCCTGACTTTC. The V call is TRBV5-5, the J call TRBJ2-6, with D tentatively TRBD1 or TRBD2 (5 bases each). V was shortened by 0 bases and J by 2 bases, with 15 bases between the two germline ends. This CDR3 is built from 18 residues. Germline V lookup: CDR1 SGHKS, CDR2 YYEKEE (reference sequence). The full variable domain, in which reference TRBV5-5 and TRBJ2-6 provide the parts outside the CDR3, is DAGVTQSPTHLIKTRGQQVTLRCSPISGHKSVSWYQQVLGQGPQFIFQYYEKEERGRGNFPDRFSARQFPNYSSELNVNALLLGDSALYLCASSLVRGTLPGANVLTFGAGSRLTVL.

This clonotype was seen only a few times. The CDR3 coding sequence is TGCGCCAGCAGCTTGGGGCACGGCGGGTCAAATGAGCAGTTCTTC. Translation gives CASSLGHGGSNEQFF. The rearrangement uses TRBV5-1 and TRBJ2-1; D is perhaps TRBD2 (5 bases). The germline V and J ends were trimmed by 0 bases and 7 bases, with 14 bases remaining between them. The length of the CDR3 is 15 residues. Germline lookup yields CDR1 SGHRS and CDR2 YFSETQ. The full variable domain, in which reference TRBV5-1 and TRBJ2-1 provide the parts outside the CDR3, is KAGVTQTPRYLIKTRGQQVTLSCSPISGHRSVSWYQQTPGQGLQFLFEYFSETQRNKGNFPGRFSGRQFSNSRSEMNVSTLELGDSALYLCASSLGHGGSNEQFFGPGTRLTVL.